This record looks at one T cell receptor (beta chain) sequence and its context. These data belong to a study of blood T cell repertoires in COVID-19. As for the study in general: Samples of COVID-19 (acute and convalescent) were obtained from the United States, Italy and Spain. From T cells, B-cell-depleted T cells, or PBMCs came the material, which was cDNA or gDNA.

The study assigned cohorts using participant-reported clinical history. Before being deemed recovered, Cohort 3 donors had two negative PCRs, clearance, or symptom resolution. This table comes from immunoSEQ multiplex PCR, and its TCRdb copy is limited to in-frame clones, with some not included. The data hold roughly 180,000 clones, with around 90% observed a single time. J lost 7 bases, V lost 6 bases, and 10 bases had no gene match. This CDR3 has 15 residues. CDR1 MNHEY and CDR2 SVGEGT come from the germline V gene. The receptor comes from a woman aged 30 to 39 who had recovered from COVID-19. Specimen: PBMCs or T cells enriched from blood (not recorded which). The rearrangement links TRBV6-2 or TRBV6-3 to TRBJ1-5; 9 bases are a match to TRBD1. The CDR3 spells CASSPAGQGVQPQHF. The CDR3 coding sequence is TGTGCCAGCAGCCCGGCGGGACAGGGCGTCCAGCCCCAGCATTTT.